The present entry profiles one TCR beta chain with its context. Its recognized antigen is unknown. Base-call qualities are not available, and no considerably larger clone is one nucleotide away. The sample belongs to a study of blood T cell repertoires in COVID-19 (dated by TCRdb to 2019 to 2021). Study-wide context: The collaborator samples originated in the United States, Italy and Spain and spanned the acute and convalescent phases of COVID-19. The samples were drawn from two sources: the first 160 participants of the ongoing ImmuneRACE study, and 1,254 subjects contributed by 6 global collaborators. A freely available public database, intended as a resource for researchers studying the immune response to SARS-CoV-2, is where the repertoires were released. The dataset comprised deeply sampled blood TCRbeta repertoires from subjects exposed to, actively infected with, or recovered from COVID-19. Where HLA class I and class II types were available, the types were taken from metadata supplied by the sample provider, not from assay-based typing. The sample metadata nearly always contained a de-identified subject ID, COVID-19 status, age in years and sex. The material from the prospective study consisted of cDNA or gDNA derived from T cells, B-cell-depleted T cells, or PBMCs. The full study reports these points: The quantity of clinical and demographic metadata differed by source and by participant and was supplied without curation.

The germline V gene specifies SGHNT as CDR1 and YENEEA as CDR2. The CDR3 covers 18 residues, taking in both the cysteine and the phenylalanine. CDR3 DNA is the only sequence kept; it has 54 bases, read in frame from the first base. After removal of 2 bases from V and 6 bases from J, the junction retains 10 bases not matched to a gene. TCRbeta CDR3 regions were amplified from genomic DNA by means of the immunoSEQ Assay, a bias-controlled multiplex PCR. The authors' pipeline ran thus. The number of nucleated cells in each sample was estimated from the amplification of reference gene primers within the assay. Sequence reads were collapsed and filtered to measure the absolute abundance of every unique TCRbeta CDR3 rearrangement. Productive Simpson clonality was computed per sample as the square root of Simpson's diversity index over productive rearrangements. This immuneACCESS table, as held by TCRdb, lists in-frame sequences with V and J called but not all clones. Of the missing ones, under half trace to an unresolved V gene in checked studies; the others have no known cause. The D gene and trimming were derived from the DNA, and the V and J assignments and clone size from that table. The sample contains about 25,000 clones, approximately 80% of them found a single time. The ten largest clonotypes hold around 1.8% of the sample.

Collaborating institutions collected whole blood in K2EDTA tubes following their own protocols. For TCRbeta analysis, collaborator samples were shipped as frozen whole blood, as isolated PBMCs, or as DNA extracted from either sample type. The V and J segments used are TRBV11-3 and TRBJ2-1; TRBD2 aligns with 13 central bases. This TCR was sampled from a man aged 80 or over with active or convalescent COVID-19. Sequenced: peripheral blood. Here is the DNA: TGTGCCAGCAGCTTACCCGAGCAGGGACTAGCGGGACCCAATGAGCAGTTCTTC. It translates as CASSLPEQGLAGPNEQFF.